The entry that follows covers one T cell receptor beta chain sequence. The entry originates in a study of blood T cells in healthy people across ages. Combining a sample-barcoded 5' primer with a J-beta primer mix, a second PCR ran for about 6 to 11 cycles. TCRdb reprocessed the 5' RACE reads with MiXCR, giving one entry per CDR3 protein. The table shows some 760,000 distinct CDR3 sequences, with around a quarter occurring only once. In addition, the sample was reused for a study of T cells of mothers and their children.

Input material: blood. The source is a boy between 5 and 17 years old in good health.

The CDR3 protein is CSATEGHPLTDTQYF. CDR3 DNA: TGCAGTGCTACCGAGGGACACCCTCTCACAGATACGCAGTATTTT. The rearrangement joins TRBV20-1 to TRBJ2-3; weak D call: TRBD1 (6 bases). Per the germline V gene, CDR1 is DFQATT and CDR2 is SNEGSKA (reference sequence). V lost 4 bases and J lost 2, with 16 bases in between. There are 15 residues in the CDR3.